The sequence of this TCR beta chain was determined in a study of blood T cell repertoires in COVID-19. The assay was immunoSEQ multiplex PCR, and TCRdb's table has in-frame clones only and misses some. This sample has about 34,000 clones, with approximately 71% found just once. This clone was seen only a few times. The CDR3 length is 13 residues. Germline V gene sequence: CDR1 LNHDA, CDR2 SQIVND (reference sequence). V lost 3 bases and J 1 base, leaving 6 bases between the germline ends. The sequence was obtained from an elderly man with active or convalescent COVID-19. The chain employs TRBV19 and TRBJ1-1; D is undetermined. What was sequenced was peripheral blood. DNA of the CDR3: TGTGCCAGTAGTATCCAGGAGAACACTGAAGCTTTCTTT. The encoded protein is CASSIQENTEAFF.